One and the same sample provided the 8 T cell receptor beta chains below, sequenced in a study of cytomegalovirus exposure and HLA in healthy donors. The PCR had 60 Vbeta and 13 Jbeta primers. Measured with immunoSEQ multiplex PCR; TCRdb has only the in-frame clones, and not every one. This table has approximately 100,000 clones, around 85% appearing once. Sequencing was carried out using PBMCs. The receptors were sampled from a man between 60 and 70 years old in good health and CMV-seronegative.

The chain combines TRBV5-4 with TRBJ2-2, with unresolved D. Trimming removed 0 bases from V and 2 bases from J, with 8 bases in between. This CDR3 spans 15 amino acids. The germline V gene encodes CDR1 SGHNT and CDR2 YYREEE (reference sequence). The CDR3 DNA is TGTGCCAGCAGCTTGGAACTTAGAAACACCGGGGAGCTGTTTTTT. Protein sequence: CASSLELRNTGELFF. Full variable domain (rest looked up from reference TRBV5-4 and TRBJ2-2): ETGVTQSPTHLIKTRGQQVTLRCSSQSGHNTVSWYQQALGQGPQFIFQYYREEENGRGNFPPRFSGLQFPNYSSELNVNALELDDSALYLCASSLELRNTGELFFGEGSRLTVL.

Details on this clone: This sample includes further DNA sequences coding for the same CDR3. The genes are TRBV29-1 and TRBJ1-2; D remains unclear. CDR3 length: 11 residues. V gave up 3 bases and J gave up 1 base, with 3 bases separating them. Germline CDR1 and CDR2: SQVTM and ANQGSEA. The CDR3 sequence is CSVDSNYGYTF. The CDR3, as DNA: TGCAGCGTTGACAGTAACTATGGCTACACCTTC.

J is TRBJ1-1 and V is TRBV19, with D possibly being TRBD1 (5 bases). V lost 2 bases and J lost 6, with 10 bases in between. CDR3 length: 13 residues. Germline CDR1 reads LNHDA; CDR2 reads SQIVND (reference sequence). CDR3 nucleotide sequence: TGTGCCAGTAGTATATTTTGGGGCTCTGAAGCTTTCTTT. Translated: CASSIFWGSEAFF.

The gene calls are TRBV14 and TRBJ1-5; D call uncertain. Trimming took 2 bases from V and 3 from J, leaving 8 bases between them. The CDR3 covers 14 residues. Looked up from germline, CDR1 is SGHDN and CDR2 is FVKESK. The CDR3 nucleotides are TGTGCCAGCAGCCAAAGCGGGTACAATCAGCCCCAGCATTTT. Translation gives CASSQSGYNQPQHF. The full variable domain, rest sourced from reference TRBV14 and TRBJ1-5, is EAGVTQFPSHSVIEKGQTVTLRCDPISGHDNLYWYRRVMGKEIKFLLHFVKESKQDESGMPNNRFLAERTGGTYSTLKVQPAELEDSGVYFCASSQSGYNQPQHFGDGTRLSIL.

CDR3 nucleotides: TGTGCCAGCAGCACTAGCGGGGGCACAGATACGCAGTATTTT. This translates into CASSTSGGTDTQYF. V and J are TRBV5-8 and TRBJ2-3; 10 bases agree with TRBD2. This CDR3 comprises 14 residues. Germline V gives CDR1 SGHTS, CDR2 YDEGEE. The J segment lost 1 base and the V segment lost 4 bases, leaving 0 bases of the junction unmatched.

V gene TRBV28 combines with J gene TRBJ1-2; D is unclear. V lost 6 bases and J lost 4, with 15 bases in between. CDR1 and CDR2 from the germline V gene are MDHEN and SYDVKM. This CDR3 region has 14 residues. CDR3 residues: CASRPSPGGYGYTF. The CDR3 DNA sequence: TGTGCCAGCAGGCCGTCCCCCGGTGGCTATGGCTACACCTTC.

In its sample, this clone was seen once. The rearrangement uses TRBV6-4 and TRBJ1-2; tentative D call: TRBD1 (6 bases). Trimming cost V 6 bases and J 8 bases, with 13 bases left between them. Per the germline V gene, CDR1 is MRHNA and CDR2 is SNTAGT. This CDR3 is built from 12 residues. DNA of the CDR3: TGTGCCAGCAGACAGGGAGTAGGAGGCTACACCTTC. This translates into CASRQGVGGYTF.

This chain connects TRBV5-5 to TRBJ1-3, with D tentatively TRBD1 (5 bases). Germline V CDR1 and CDR2: SGHKS, YYEKEE (reference sequence). CDR3 length: 16 amino acids. The V gene lost 3 bases and the J gene lost 0 bases, with 13 bases spanning the gap. The CDR3 region is CASSSGHITSGNTIYF. The CDR3 coding sequence is TGTGCCAGCAGCTCTGGACATATCACCTCTGGAAACACCATATATTTT.